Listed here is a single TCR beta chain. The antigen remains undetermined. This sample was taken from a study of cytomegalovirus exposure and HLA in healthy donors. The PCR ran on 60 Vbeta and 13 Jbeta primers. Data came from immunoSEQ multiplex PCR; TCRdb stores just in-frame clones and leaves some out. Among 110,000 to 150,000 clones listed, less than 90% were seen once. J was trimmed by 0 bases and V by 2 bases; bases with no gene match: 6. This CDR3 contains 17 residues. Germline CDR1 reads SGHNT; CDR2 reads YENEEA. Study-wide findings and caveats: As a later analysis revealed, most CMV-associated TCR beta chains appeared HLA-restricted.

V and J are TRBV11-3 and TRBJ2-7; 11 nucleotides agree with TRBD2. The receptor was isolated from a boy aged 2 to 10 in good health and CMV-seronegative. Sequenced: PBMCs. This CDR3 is CASSLPLAGVPSYEQYF. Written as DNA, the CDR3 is TGTGCCAGCAGCTTACCACTAGCGGGAGTTCCCTCCTACGAGCAGTACTTC.